This T cell receptor beta chain was found in a study of OX40 agonist ivuxolimab in advanced cancers. Germline V gives CDR1 SGHTA, CDR2 FQGNSA. Trimming pared 1 base from V and 4 bases from J, leaving 11 bases between. The CDR3 loop spans 14 amino acids. Using immunoSEQ multiplex PCR, the repertoire was profiled, and TCRdb retains in-frame clones only, with some absent. Of more than 60,000 clones in the sample, roughly 90% were seen once. The sequence derives from an adult with an advanced solid tumor such as melanoma, head and neck, liver or kidney cancer. The chain carries TRBV7-2 and TRBJ2-7, with D possibly being TRBD1 (5 bases). The starting material was CD4+ or CD8+ T cells sorted from blood, obtained in a trial of the OX40 agonist ivuxolimab. The CDR3 region has the DNA TGTGCCAGCAGCTTAGGGGCAGGGAAGTACGAGCAGTACTTC. This encodes CASSLGAGKYEQYF.